This TCR beta chain was captured in a study of tumor and adjacent non-tumor tissue in lung cancer. TCRbeta libraries were built with three rounds of nested PCR, modified from ARM-PCR. TCRdb fed the multiplex PCR reads into MiXCR, producing one record per CDR3 protein. The sample lists about 60,000 distinct CDR3 sequences; about 61% were seen once. This sample's RNA came from whole unsorted tissue. This non-tumor lung sample came from over 3 cm beyond the tumor edge. Newly diagnosed lung cancer patients had thoracic surgery in China, August–late 2014, without prior chemotherapy. Worth noting for this clonotype: What it binds is not known. This likely comes from a read error, as the CDR3 has no conserved phenylalanine or tryptophan at its end.

This CDR3 is built from 15 residues. Germline values: CDR1 ENHRY, CDR2 SYGVKD. Study-wide results and limits: Tumor repertoires had a smaller top 100 clone share than normal lung.

V usage is TRBV10-3 and J usage is TRBJ1-3, with D possibly TRBD1 on 6 matching bases. The clonotype comes from a man between 65 and 80 years old with non-small cell lung cancer. The source material was distant non-tumor lung tissue. In nucleotides, the CDR3 is TGTGCCATCTCCGGCGGGGGCGGCTCTGGGAACACCATATATATT. This codes for CAISGGGGSGNTIYI.